This TCR beta chain was obtained from a study of graft-versus-host responses after intestinal transplantation. In the study overall: Isolated intestinal, liver-intestinal, or multivisceral transplants were what recipients had. Induction using anti-thymocyte globulin, followed by tacrolimus and steroids for two to four years, was given to all recipients.

V gave up 6 bases and J gave up 6 bases; unmatched junction bases: 15. CDR1 and CDR2 from the germline V gene are WNHNN and SYGVQD (reference sequence). The CDR3 sequence is 17 residues long. The assay was immunoSEQ multiplex PCR, and TCRdb's table has in-frame clones only and misses some. The table lists about 70,000 clones, about 94% of them singletons, with around 0.56% in the top ten. Concerning this clone: Its antigen is not known.

Sequencing used unstimulated CD8+ T cells sorted from spleen or lymph node cells, obtained before intestinal transplant. The clonotype was recovered from a human donor who received an intestinal transplant. The gene calls are TRBV10-1 and TRBJ2-2, with TRBD2 matching 8 bases. The CDR3 is CASSPNRAGEWSGELFF. The DNA of the CDR3 is TGCGCCAGCAGCCCAAATCGAGCGGGAGAATGGTCCGGGGAGCTGTTTTTT.